This TCR beta chain was profiled in a study of blood T cell repertoires in COVID-19. The germline V gene encodes CDR1 MDHEN and CDR2 SYDVKM. Trimming took 3 bases from V and 2 from J, leaving 5 bases between them. CDR3 size: 12 residues. Some clones are missing from TCRdb's copy, which holds only in-frame ones; the method was immunoSEQ multiplex PCR. Of over 150,000 clones in the sample, around 85% were seen once. This TCR derives from a man in his thirties or forties with acute or convalescent COVID-19. The source material was peripheral blood. The chain recombines TRBV28 with TRBJ2-7; D is undetermined. Written as DNA, the CDR3 is TGTGCCAGCAGTTTTATTGCCTACGAGCAGTACTTC. Translating gives CASSFIAYEQYF.